This T cell receptor (beta chain) was sequenced in a study of blood T cell repertoires in COVID-19. Overall study context: Italy, Spain and the United States were the sources of the convalescent and acute COVID-19 samples. T cells, B-cell-depleted T cells, or PBMCs supplied cDNA or gDNA.

Authors' processing steps: Reference gene primer amplification yielded estimated nucleated cell counts. Sequencing used immunoSEQ multiplex PCR; TCRdb keeps in-frame clones, though not all of them. That table supplies the V and J calls and clone size; D and trimming were determined from the DNA. The sample includes hundreds of thousands of clones, 70% to 90% of them seen just once. Germline CDR1 reads MNHEY; CDR2 reads SMNVEV (reference sequence). This CDR3 comprises 14 residues. V shed 2 bases and J shed 5 bases, with 13 bases lying between them. The receptor comes from a woman between 45 and 65 years old with acute or convalescent COVID-19. The rearrangement links TRBV27 to TRBJ2-7; the D gene is possibly TRBD1 (7 bases). The sequenced sample consisted of peripheral blood. Written as DNA, the CDR3 is TGTGCCAGCAGTTTAGGAGGGGGCAGGGACGAGCAGTACTTC. Translating gives CASSLGGGRDEQYF.